Given below is one T cell receptor (beta chain) in context. Looked up from germline, CDR1 is MNHEY and CDR2 is SMNVEV (reference sequence). The CDR3 covers 16 residues. J was trimmed by 7 bases and V by 0 bases; bases with no gene match: 7. The repertoire was sequenced with immunoSEQ multiplex PCR; TCRdb's copy has only in-frame clones and lacks some. The sample records tens of thousands of clones, about 86% being singletons. The record originates from a study of glioma-infiltrating T cells after dendritic cell vaccination. The V call is TRBV27, the J call TRBJ2-7; 12 nucleotides agree with TRBD1. The sequences come from blood, collected before dendritic cell vaccination. The TCR sequence derives from a human donor with glioblastoma. The CDR3 region is CASSLSRGQGANEQYF. CDR3 coding DNA: TGTGCCAGCAGTTTATCCCGGGGACAGGGGGCGAATGAGCAGTACTTC.